One and the same sample provided the 24 T cell receptor beta chains below, sequenced in a study of beta chain features in type 1 diabetes. Expressed TCRB transcripts were sequenced because the isolated RNA had all been reverse transcribed beforehand. Only in-frame clones appear in the TCRdb table, and some are missing; sequencing was by immunoSEQ multiplex PCR. The sample records about 44,000 clones, around 50% being singletons. Material for sequencing was Tregs from blood. All receptors derive from a woman in her late teens or twenties in good health.

This chain connects TRBV5-1 to TRBJ2-2; D gene unclear. The CDR3 covers 15 residues. Trimming took 0 bases from V and 1 from J, leaving 7 bases between them. Germline loops: CDR1 SGHRS, CDR2 YFSETQ. The CDR3 nucleotides are TGCGCCAGCAGCTTGGAAACTATGAACACCGGGGAGCTGTTTTTT. This translates into CASSLETMNTGELFF.

The count of this clone is one. This sequence joins TRBV5-1 and TRBJ2-1; 8 bases are shared with TRBD2. The V gene end was trimmed by 1 base and the J gene end by 7 bases; junction bases not matched to a gene: 4. This CDR3 has 14 amino acids. Germline-derived CDR1 and CDR2 are SGHRS and YFSETQ. In nucleotides, the CDR3 is TGCGCCAGCAGCTTGCGGGAGGGCCGGAATGAGCAGTTCTTC. Encoded protein: CASSLREGRNEQFF.

V usage is TRBV28 and J usage is TRBJ2-7; 7 nucleotides match TRBD2. The junction had 15 bases not matched to a gene; V was cut back by 5 bases and J by 2 bases. The CDR3 runs to 17 residues. The V gene's germline CDR1 is MDHEN and CDR2 SYDVKM. CDR3 sequence reads: CASSLPEGRETTYEQYF. The CDR3 coding sequence is TGTGCCAGCAGTCTCCCGGAAGGGCGGGAGACAACCTACGAGCAGTACTTC. Variable domain in full (rest from reference TRBV28 and TRBJ2-7): DVKVTQSSRYLVKRTGEKVFLECVQDMDHENMFWYRQDPGLGLRLIYFSYDVKMKEKGDIPEGYSVSREKKERFSLILESASTNQTSMYLCASSLPEGRETTYEQYFGPGTRLTVT.

This clone was seen a handful of times. The genes are TRBV5-1 and TRBJ1-5; TRBD1 matches at 11 bases. In germline, CDR1 is SGHRS, CDR2 YFSETQ. This CDR3 comprises 15 residues. V gave up 0 bases and J gave up 6 bases; unmatched junction bases: 2. CDR3 nucleotide sequence: TGCGCCAGCAGCTTGGGGACAGGGGGCCCTCAGCCCCAGCATTTT. It codes for CASSLGTGGPQPQHF.

This chain joins TRBV7-9 and TRBJ1-1; D unclear. The V and J ends lost 5 bases and 10 bases respectively, with 8 bases between them. This CDR3 is built from 10 residues. Per the germline V gene, CDR1 is SEHNR and CDR2 is FQNEAQ (reference sequence). CDR3 amino acids: CASSPFRAFF. DNA for the CDR3: TGTGCCAGCAGCCCCTTTCGAGCTTTCTTT.

The chain recombines TRBV27 with TRBJ2-7; possibly TRBD2 for D (5 bases). The CDR3 loop spans 15 amino acids. Germline V gene data show CDR1 as MNHEY and CDR2 as SMNVEV (reference sequence). The germline V and J ends were trimmed by 3 bases and 4 bases, with 16 bases remaining between them. CDR3 bases: TGTGCCAGCAGTTTGGTAGGACTCCGTGGGTACGAGCAGTACTTC. Encoded protein: CASSLVGLRGYEQYF.

The chain uses TRBV5-6 and TRBJ2-5, with TRBD2 matching over 7 bases. The germline CDR1 and CDR2 sequences are SGHDT and YYEEEE. V lost 1 base and J lost 7; bases outside the gene matches: 7. This CDR3 is 14 amino acids long. In nucleotides, the CDR3 is TGTGCCAGCAGCTTGACGTCGGGAGGAGGGACCCAGTACTTC. Amino acid sequence: CASSLTSGGGTQYF.

This chain connects TRBV28 to TRBJ2-1; the match to TRBD2 covers 7 bases. The CDR3 has 15 residues. J lost 1 base, V lost 6 bases, and 6 bases had no gene match. Germline V CDR1 and CDR2: MDHEN, SYDVKM. As DNA, the CDR3 is TGTGCCAGCAGACGTGGGGGAGGGTCCTACAATGAGCAGTTCTTC. Protein product: CASRRGGGSYNEQFF.

This chain connects TRBV7-9 to TRBJ2-2; TRBD1 is a possible D gene (5 bases). The CDR3 contains 16 residues. The V end was cut by 2 bases, the J end by 3 bases, with 13 bases between. CDR1 SEHNR and CDR2 FQNEAQ come from the germline V gene (reference sequence). CDR3 amino acids: CASSLKGHSHTGELFF. Here the CDR3 DNA reads TGTGCCAGCAGCTTAAAAGGACACAGTCACACCGGGGAGCTGTTTTTT.

This clone showed up just a few times. This chain links TRBV2 with TRBJ2-1; 12 nucleotides align to TRBD2. V was pared by 3 bases and J by 8 bases, with 8 bases of the junction left unmatched. The CDR3 totals 16 residues. Germline CDR1 SNHLY, CDR2 FYNNEI. For the CDR3, the DNA is TGTGCCAGCAGTGATGGGGCTAGCGGGAGGGTGTATGAGCAGTTCTTC. Amino acids: CASSDGASGRVYEQFF.

The chain uses TRBV18 and TRBJ1-2; 12 bases match TRBD1. The CDR3 loop spans 16 amino acids. Per germline, CDR1 KGHSH and CDR2 LQKENI. J was trimmed by 8 bases and V by 3 bases; bases with no gene match: 10. This chain's CDR3 is CASSPGQGALTGGYTF. CDR3 nucleotides: TGTGCCAGCTCACCGGGACAGGGGGCGTTAACGGGAGGCTACACCTTC. Based on the CDR3 plus reference TRBV18 and TRBJ1-2, the full variable domain is NAGVMQNPRHLVRRRGQEARLRCSPMKGHSHVYWYRQLPEEGLKFMVYLQKENIIDESGMPKERFSAEFPKEGPSILRIQQVVRGDSAAYFCASSPGQGALTGGYTFGSGTRLTVV.

The chain carries TRBV18 and TRBJ1-5; 8 nucleotides match TRBD1. The junction had 2 bases not matched to a gene; V was cut back by 3 bases and J by 4 bases. The CDR3 has 14 residues. Germline loops: CDR1 KGHSH, CDR2 LQKENI. The DNA of the CDR3 is TGTGCCAGCTCACCGGGGACAGGTAATCAGCCCCAGCATTTT. Protein product: CASSPGTGNQPQHF.

The chain has TRBV27 and TRBJ2-6, with D tentatively TRBD1 (5 bases). The CDR3 contains 21 residues. Per germline, CDR1 MNHEY and CDR2 SMNVEV (reference sequence). V lost 5 bases, J lost 0 bases, and 26 bases lay in between. CDR3 loop: CASSKRQSPSSPYSGANVLTF. The CDR3 DNA reads TGTGCCAGCAGTAAAAGACAGAGCCCGTCGTCCCCGTACTCTGGGGCCAACGTCCTGACTTTC.

This clone was observed a few times. This chain uses TRBV9 with TRBJ1-2; TRBD1 matches 7 bases. The trim removed 0 bases at V and 8 bases at J, leaving 13 bases unmatched. The CDR3 totals 16 residues. Germline V gene lookup returns CDR1 SGDLS and CDR2 YYNGEE. CDR3 loop: CASSVVGQVKLGGYTF. DNA of the CDR3: TGTGCCAGCAGCGTAGTCGGACAGGTCAAACTAGGGGGCTACACCTTC.

The V gene is TRBV11-2, the J gene TRBJ2-3; unclear D gene. Trimming pared 2 bases from V and 4 bases from J, leaving 10 bases between. From germline, CDR1 is SGHAT and CDR2 FQNNGV. The CDR3 runs to 14 residues. The CDR3 nucleotides are TGTGCCAGCAGCTTACCGGGTCCCGCAGATACGCAGTATTTT. It encodes CASSLPGPADTQYF.

The chain has TRBV7-8 and TRBJ2-7; TRBD1 matches 7 bases. Germline CDR1 is SGHVS and CDR2 is FQNEAQ. CDR3 length: 13 amino acids. The J segment lost 2 bases and the V segment lost 6 bases, leaving 4 bases of the junction unmatched. This chain's CDR3 is CASSRDSTYEQYF. DNA for the CDR3: TGTGCCAGCAGTCGGGACAGCACCTACGAGCAGTACTTC.

The CDR3 protein is CARGRGTGELFF. Here the CDR3 DNA reads TGTGCCCGTGGCAGGGGAACCGGGGAGCTGTTTTTT. The chain uses TRBV30 and TRBJ2-2; D perhaps matches TRBD1 (6 bases). Trimming took off 8 bases at V and 5 bases at J, with 12 bases between the two ends. Germline CDR1 GTSNPN, CDR2 SVGIG (reference sequence). The CDR3 has 12 residues. The complete variable domain, with remaining parts taken from reference TRBV30 and TRBJ2-2, reads SQTIHQWPATLVQPVGSPLSLECTVEGTSNPNLYWYRQAAGRGLQLLFYSVGIGQISSEVPQNLSASRPQDRQFILSSKKLLLSDSGFYLCARGRGTGELFFGEGSRLTVL.

V usage is TRBV6-1 and J usage is TRBJ2-7; no definite D call. Germline values: CDR1 MNHNS, CDR2 SASEGT. This CDR3 is built from 11 residues. V dropped 7 bases and J dropped 1 base, with 5 bases sitting between them. In nucleotides, the CDR3 is TGTGCCAGCACACAGTCCTACGAGCAGTACTTC. Its protein product is CASTQSYEQYF.

This clone was counted between two and nine times. The chain joins TRBV7-9 to TRBJ2-2; D call uncertain. Deletions cut 2 bases from V and 2 bases from J, with 3 bases between. The CDR3 spans 13 residues. Germline V gives CDR1 SEHNR, CDR2 FQNEAQ (reference sequence). CDR3 nucleotide sequence: TGTGCCAGCAGCTTACTCAACACCGGGGAGCTGTTTTTT. It codes for CASSLLNTGELFF.

This clone came up a few times. This chain connects TRBV7-6 to TRBJ1-2; D perhaps matches TRBD1 (5 bases). The ends were cut back, 3 bases at V and 4 bases at J, with 15 bases in the middle. The CDR3 is made up of 15 amino acids. The germline CDR1 and CDR2 sequences are SGHVS and FNYEAQ. CDR3 bases: TGTGCCAGCAGCTTGGGGGGGACGGGGGTCTATGGCTACACCTTC. It yields the protein CASSLGGTGVYGYTF. Complete variable domain (other parts from reference TRBV7-6 and TRBJ1-2): GAGVSQSPRYKVTKRGQDVALRCDPISGHVSLYWYRQALGQGPEFLTYFNYEAQQDKSGLPNDRFSAERPEGSISTLTIQRTEQRDSAMYRCASSLGGTGVYGYTFGSGTRLTVV.

Only a few counts were recorded for this clone. The gene calls are TRBV29-1 and TRBJ2-1; 9 positions agree with TRBD1. V was clipped by 6 bases and J by 0 bases; unmatched bases: 3. The germline CDR1 and CDR2 sequences are SQVTM and ANQGSEA. The CDR3 spans 14 residues. The CDR3 is CSVRGQGSYNEQFF. CDR3 sequence (DNA): TGCAGCGTCCGGGGACAGGGCTCCTACAATGAGCAGTTCTTC.

This clone was seen only a few times. V and J are TRBV28 and TRBJ2-1, with D perhaps TRBD2 (5 bases). Germline V gene lookup returns CDR1 MDHEN and CDR2 SYDVKM. V was clipped by 6 bases and J by 8 bases, with 17 bases between them. This CDR3 contains 14 residues. CDR3 in DNA: TGTGCCAGCAGACCTGGACTCCCCGGGGATGAGCAGTTCTTC. Amino acid sequence: CASRPGLPGDEQFF.

The chain joins TRBV6-6 to TRBJ2-3; 8 positions match TRBD1. The CDR3 runs 14 residues. The germline V gene has CDR1 MNHNY and CDR2 SVGAGI (reference sequence). V dropped 5 bases and J dropped 2; count of bases not matched to a gene: 3. CDR3 DNA: TGTGCCAGCAGTGGACAGGGTCTCACAGATACGCAGTATTTT. Protein product: CASSGQGLTDTQYF.

This clone was seen only a few times. The J gene is TRBJ2-2, the V gene TRBV10-2, with D perhaps TRBD2 (7 bases). The ends were cut back, 6 bases at V and 7 bases at J, with 27 bases in the middle. In germline, CDR1 is WSHSY, CDR2 SAAADI. The CDR3 contains 18 residues. The CDR3 spells CASSGLRGAGPGGGELFF. DNA for the CDR3: TGCGCCAGCAGCGGACTGAGGGGGGCAGGCCCGGGGGGCGGGGAGCTGTTTTTT.